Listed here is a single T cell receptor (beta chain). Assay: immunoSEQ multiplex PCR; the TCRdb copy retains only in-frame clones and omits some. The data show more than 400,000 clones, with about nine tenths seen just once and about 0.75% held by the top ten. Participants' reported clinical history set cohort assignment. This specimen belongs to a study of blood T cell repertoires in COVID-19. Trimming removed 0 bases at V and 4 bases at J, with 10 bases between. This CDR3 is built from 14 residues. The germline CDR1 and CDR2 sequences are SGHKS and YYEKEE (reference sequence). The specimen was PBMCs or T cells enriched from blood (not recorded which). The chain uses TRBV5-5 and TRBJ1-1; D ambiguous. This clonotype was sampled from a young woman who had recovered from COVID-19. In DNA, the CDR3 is TGTGCCAGCAGCTTGGATCCGGTTGTCACTGAAGCTTTCTTT. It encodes CASSLDPVVTEAFF. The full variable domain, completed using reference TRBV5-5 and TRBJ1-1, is DAGVTQSPTHLIKTRGQQVTLRCSPISGHKSVSWYQQVLGQGPQFIFQYYEKEERGRGNFPDRFSARQFPNYSSELNVNALLLGDSALYLCASSLDPVVTEAFFGQGTRLTVV.